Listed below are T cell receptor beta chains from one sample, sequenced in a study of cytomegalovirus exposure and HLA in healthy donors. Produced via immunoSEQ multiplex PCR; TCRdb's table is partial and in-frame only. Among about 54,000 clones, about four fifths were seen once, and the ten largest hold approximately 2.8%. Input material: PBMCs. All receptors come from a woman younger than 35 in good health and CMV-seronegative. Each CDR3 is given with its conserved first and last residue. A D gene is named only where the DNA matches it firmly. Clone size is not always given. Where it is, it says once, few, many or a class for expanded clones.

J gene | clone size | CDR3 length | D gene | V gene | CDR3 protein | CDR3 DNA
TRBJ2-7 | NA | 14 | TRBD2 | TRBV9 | CASSVTSGSSEQYF | TGTGCCAGCAGCGTAACCAGCGGGAGCAGCGAGCAGTACTTC
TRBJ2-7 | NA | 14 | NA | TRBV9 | CASTGVEGEDEQYF | TGTGCCAGCACGGGGGTAGAAGGGGAGGACGAGCAGTACTTC
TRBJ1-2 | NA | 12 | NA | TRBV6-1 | CASRGTSYGYTF | TGTGCCAGCAGAGGGACATCCTATGGCTACACCTTC
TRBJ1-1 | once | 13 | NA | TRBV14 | CASSWGVNTEAFF | TGTGCCAGCAGCTGGGGGGTGAACACTGAAGCTTTCTTT
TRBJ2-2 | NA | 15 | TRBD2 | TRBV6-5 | CASSSRGGSTGELFF | TGTGCCAGCAGTTCGCGGGGAGGGAGCACCGGGGAGCTGTTTTTT
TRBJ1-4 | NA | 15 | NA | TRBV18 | CASSPGRGYGEKLFF | TGTGCCAGCTCACCAGGAAGGGGATACGGTGAAAAACTGTTTTTT
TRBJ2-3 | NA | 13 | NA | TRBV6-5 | CASGRSSTDTQYF | TGTGCCAGCGGCCGTTCCAGCACAGATACGCAGTATTTT
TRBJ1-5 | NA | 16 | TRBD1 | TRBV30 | CAWSILAGTGNQPQHF | TGTGCCTGGAGTATTTTAGCGGGGACAGGCAATCAGCCCCAGCATTTT
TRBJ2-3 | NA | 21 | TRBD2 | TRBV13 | CASSYDARTSSPGRGTDTQYF | TGTGCCAGCAGCTACGACGCAAGGACTAGCTCACCGGGAAGGGGCACAGATACGCAGTATTTT
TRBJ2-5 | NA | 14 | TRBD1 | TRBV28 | CASSSPDRSETQYF | TGTGCCAGCAGTTCCCCGGACAGGTCAGAGACCCAGTACTTC
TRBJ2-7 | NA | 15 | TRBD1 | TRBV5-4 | CASRTTGTGAYEQYF | TGTGCCAGCAGGACGACCGGGACAGGGGCCTACGAGCAGTACTTC
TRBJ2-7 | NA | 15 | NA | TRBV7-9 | CASSYLVGESDEQYF | TGTGCCAGCAGCTACTTGGTGGGAGAAAGCGACGAGCAGTACTTC
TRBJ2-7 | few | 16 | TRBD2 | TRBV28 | CASSPSGLAGGREQYF | TGTGCCAGCAGTCCCTCCGGACTAGCGGGAGGGCGCGAGCAGTACTTC
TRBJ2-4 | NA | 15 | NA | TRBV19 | CASSMPGLTKNIQYF | TGTGCCAGTAGTATGCCCGGTCTTACCAAAAACATTCAGTACTTC
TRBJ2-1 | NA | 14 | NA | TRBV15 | CATGGGEPSNEQFF | TGTGCCACAGGAGGGGGGGAGCCCAGCAATGAGCAGTTCTTC
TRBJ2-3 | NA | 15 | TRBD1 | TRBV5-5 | CASSFGTVSTDTQYF | TGTGCCAGCAGCTTCGGGACAGTTAGCACAGATACGCAGTATTTT
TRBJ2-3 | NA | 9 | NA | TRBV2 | CATPVTQYF | TGTGCCACGCCGGTTACGCAGTATTTT